The sample holds a few counts of the clone carrying this T cell receptor beta chain. The antigen is unknown. CDR1 is MGHDK and CDR2 is SYGVNS in the germline V gene. After removal of 4 bases from V and 7 bases from J, the junction contained 7 bases not matched to a gene. This CDR3 is 13 amino acids long. TCR beta CDR3 regions were amplified from RNA. The TCR CDR3 was amplified in a first-round RT-PCR using the HTBI primer set. TCRdb independently ran MiXCR on the multiplex PCR reads; one entry per CDR3 protein. Of about 400,000 distinct CDR3 sequences listed, about 15% are singletons. This sample was taken from a study of T cells in Graves' hyperthyroidism and ophthalmopathy. Study details: Before treatment of any kind, peripheral blood was taken at initial diagnosis.

Study results and caveats: Blood samples included most of the expanded thyroid clonotypes exceeding 0.001.

Hyperthyroidism of Graves' type that showed no ophthalmopathy progression within 18 months was stable. Thyroid ultrasound, orbital computed tomography, clinical symptoms, and serum thyroxine and TRAb underpinned diagnoses. Sequencing was performed on blood. The sequence was obtained from a woman aged 25 to 39 with Graves' hyperthyroidism. The J gene is TRBJ2-7, the V gene TRBV25-1; 7 positions agree with TRBD1. The CDR3 protein is CASSVIGGGEQYF. The CDR3 DNA sequence: TGTGCCAGCAGTGTTATAGGGGGCGGTGAGCAGTACTTC.